These 5 T cell receptor beta chains share one sample of origin, sequenced in a study of cytomegalovirus exposure and HLA in healthy donors. The PCR employed 60 Vbeta primers together with 13 Jbeta primers. Sequenced by immunoSEQ multiplex PCR; TCRdb stores in-frame clones only, minus some. The table has 200,000 or so clones, roughly four fifths seen once. Sequencing was carried out using PBMCs. The receptors were gathered from a boy aged 2 to 9 in good health and CMV-seronegative.

The chain uses TRBV5-4 and TRBJ2-6, with 11 bases fitting TRBD1. Unmatched junction bases numbered 9, after V lost 7 bases and J lost 0 bases. The CDR3 has 18 amino acids. Per the germline V gene, CDR1 is SGHNT and CDR2 is YYREEE (reference sequence). The CDR3 DNA sequence: TGTGCCAGCGCGGGGGTAGGGACAGGGGGCTCTGGGGCCAACGTCCTGACTTTC. This codes for CASAGVGTGGSGANVLTF.

Only one count was recorded for this clone. The V and J genes are TRBV7-2 and TRBJ2-5; TRBD2 matches at 9 bases. Germline V gene sequence: CDR1 SGHTA, CDR2 FQGNSA. CDR3 size: 14 residues. After removal of 5 bases from V and 5 bases from J, the junction contained 6 bases not matched to a gene. The CDR3 sequence is CASSASGASETQYF. CDR3 bases: TGTGCCAGCAGCGCTAGCGGGGCCTCTGAGACCCAGTACTTC.

The CDR3 nucleotides read TGCGCCAGCAGGGAGATTCTACTAGGAGAGACCCAGTACTTC. This encodes CASREILLGETQYF. The J gene is TRBJ2-5, the V gene TRBV5-1; a possible D gene is TRBD2 (5 bases). V lost 5 bases and J lost 4, with 15 bases in between. Germline V lookup: CDR1 SGHRS, CDR2 YFSETQ. The CDR3 loop spans 14 amino acids.

About this clone itself: The CDR3 carries no conserved terminal phenylalanine or tryptophan, so it likely arises from a read error. Because the CDR3's place on the DNA is in doubt, the DNA is left out and the CDR3 is given as listed by TCRdb. The rearrangement uses TRBV4-3 and TRBJ1-1; TRBD1, the table's D call, was not compared with the DNA. The CDR3 spans 13 amino acids, including both terminal residues. Germline CDR1 reads LGHNA; CDR2 reads YSLEER. Here the CDR3 reads CASSQDWGGWTGR.

The count of this clone is one. The chain recombines TRBV4-1 with TRBJ1-2, with D possibly matching TRBD1 (6 bases). V was clipped by 1 base and J by 2 bases, with 11 bases between them. Germline V gene lookup returns CDR1 MGHRA and CDR2 YSYEKL. The CDR3 runs to 15 residues. The DNA for the CDR3 is TGCGCCAGCAGCCAAGTTTCAGGGGCCAACTATGGCTACACCTTC. Its translation is CASSQVSGANYGYTF.